This TCR beta chain was identified in a study of monozygotic twins with inflammatory bowel disease. Study observations and caveats: Repertoire similarity did not differ between concordant and discordant twins, possibly owing to limited power.

TCRdb re-analyzed the 5' RACE reads; it lists each CDR3 protein once, without DNA. Its table records about 210,000 distinct CDR3 sequences. Germline CDR1 MGHRA, CDR2 YSYEKL. The CDR3 has 16 residues. As concerns this clonotype: Its antigen is not identified.

RNA in its total form was extracted from whole blood, and T cells were not sorted. V gene TRBV4-1 combines with J gene TRBJ1-6; TCRdb indicates TRBD1, and absent DNA this call remains unverified. This clonotype originated in a human donor with ulcerative colitis or Crohn's disease, or a healthy co-twin of an affected twin (not recorded which). Sequenced material: blood. The CDR3: CASSQVVGTGDSPLHF.